A single sample gave rise to the 27 T cell receptor beta chains below, sequenced in a study of cytomegalovirus exposure and HLA in healthy donors (dated by TCRdb to about 2017). The protocol used for the library was the immunoSEQ multiplex PCR assay. The immuneACCESS repertoire file appears here via TCRdb, limited to in-frame rearrangements. These files lack a portion of the clones; in checked studies, under half of the deficit traces to unresolved V genes, and the cause of the others is not known. This sample comprises about 330,000 clones, roughly 85% of them detected only once. 0.75% to 0.85% of the sample is held by the ten biggest clonotypes. The sequenced sample consisted of PBMCs. The source of these receptors is a woman aged 18-29 years in good health and CMV-seronegative.

This chain connects TRBV6-1 to TRBJ2-1; weak D call: TRBD2 (5 bases). Germline lookup yields CDR1 MNHNS and CDR2 SASEGT. The CDR3 contains 15 residues. V was cut by 7 bases and J by 0 bases, with 13 bases left in between. CDR3 sequence: CASIRRTSSYNEQFF. DNA for the CDR3: TGTGCCAGCATTAGACGAACTAGCTCCTACAATGAGCAGTTCTTC.

The rearrangement links TRBV5-4 to TRBJ2-2; D ambiguous. Germline V gene lookup returns CDR1 SGHNT and CDR2 YYREEE (reference sequence). The CDR3 has 12 amino acids. Trimming pared 5 bases from V and 8 bases from J, leaving 10 bases between. This CDR3 reads CASSPASGELFF. CDR3 coding DNA: TGTGCCAGCAGTCCCGCGAGTGGGGAGCTGTTTTTT.

This rearrangement joins TRBV10-3 to TRBJ2-1; TRBD1 aligns across 9 bases. Trimming took 10 bases from V and 8 from J; bases not matched to a gene: 9. Germline CDR1 is ENHRY and CDR2 is SYGVKD. This CDR3 is built from 13 residues. In DNA form, the CDR3 reads TGTGCCACCATGGGACAGGGAGTGCATGAGCAGTTCTTC. Translated: CATMGQGVHEQFF.

The genes are TRBV29-1 and TRBJ2-6, with 9 bases lining up with TRBD1. Germline-derived CDR1 and CDR2 are SQVTM and ANQGSEA. Losses at the gene ends were 0 bases for V and 2 bases for J; bases not matched to a gene: 11. The CDR3 has 19 residues. CDR3 nucleotide sequence: TGCAGCGTTGAAGAAATTGTATACGGACAGGGGACTGGGGCCAACGTCCTGACTTTC. It encodes CSVEEIVYGQGTGANVLTF.

This rearrangement joins TRBV11-2 to TRBJ1-4; TRBD1 aligns across 7 bases. The trim removed 8 bases at V and 3 bases at J, leaving 6 bases unmatched. Germline CDR1 reads SGHAT; CDR2 reads FQNNGV. This CDR3 region has 14 residues. The CDR3 here is CASARGRPNEKLFF. CDR3 sequence (DNA): TGTGCCAGCGCGAGGGGGCGGCCTAATGAAAAACTGTTTTTT.

CDR3 sequence reads: CASSGAGRGYQETQYF. For the CDR3, the DNA is TGTGCCAGTAGTGGTGCTGGGCGCGGGTACCAAGAGACCCAGTACTTC. This chain connects TRBV19 to TRBJ2-5; a possible D gene is TRBD2 (5 bases). This CDR3 region has 16 residues. With 5 bases removed from V and 0 bases from J, the gap between germline ends came to 16 bases. The V gene's germline CDR1 is LNHDA and CDR2 SQIVND (reference sequence).

The J gene is TRBJ1-2, the V gene TRBV5-1; no definite D call. V was cut by 4 bases and J by 5 bases, with 15 bases left in between. The CDR3 covers 14 residues. CDR1 is SGHRS and CDR2 is YFSETQ in the germline V gene. CDR3 nucleotides: TGCGCCAGCAGCCCCAACGTCCAACAATATGGCTACACCTTC. Its protein is CASSPNVQQYGYTF. Full variable domain (outside the CDR3, taken from reference TRBV5-1 and TRBJ1-2): KAGVTQTPRYLIKTRGQQVTLSCSPISGHRSVSWYQQTPGQGLQFLFEYFSETQRNKGNFPGRFSGRQFSNSRSEMNVSTLELGDSALYLCASSPNVQQYGYTFGSGTRLTVV.

The chain couples TRBV7-3 to TRBJ2-1; the D gene is possibly TRBD2 (5 bases). Trimming removed 5 bases at V and 1 base at J, with 9 bases between. The germline CDR1 and CDR2 sequences are SGHTA and FQGTGA. The CDR3 sequence is 14 residues long. The CDR3 loop is CASSTGSSYNEQFF. The CDR3, as DNA: TGTGCCAGCAGCACGGGGTCGTCCTACAATGAGCAGTTCTTC.

The chain couples TRBV7-2 to TRBJ1-1, with 7 positions matching TRBD1. This CDR3 is built from 16 residues. Germline CDR1 SGHTA, CDR2 FQGNSA. V lost 8 bases, J lost 1 base, and 13 bases stayed unmatched. CDR3: CASQTWTGVKNTEAFF. In DNA form, the CDR3 reads TGTGCCAGCCAAACCTGGACAGGAGTAAAGAACACTGAAGCTTTCTTT.

This chain's CDR3 is CASRQTESYGYTF. CDR3 nucleotides: TGTGCCAGCAGACAGACAGAGTCCTATGGCTACACCTTC. The chain links TRBV2 to TRBJ1-2, with D possibly TRBD1 on 5 matching bases. V dropped 6 bases and J dropped 4 bases, with 12 bases sitting between them. The CDR3 spans 13 residues. Germline V gene sequence: CDR1 SNHLY, CDR2 FYNNEI.

The chain uses TRBV5-1 and TRBJ1-1, with 7 bases lining up with TRBD1. V lost 0 bases, J lost 3 bases, and 2 bases stayed unmatched. Germline CDR1 is SGHRS and CDR2 is YFSETQ. This CDR3 region has 14 residues. In nucleotides, the CDR3 is TGCGCCAGCAGCTTGGCCGGGACAGACACTGAAGCTTTCTTT. Protein: CASSLAGTDTEAFF.

The chain joins TRBV6-1 to TRBJ2-5; 7 bases agree with TRBD1. This CDR3 has 13 amino acids. In germline, CDR1 is MNHNS, CDR2 SASEGT. V shed 4 bases, J shed 5 bases, and the junction held 4 bases outside the gene matches. CDR3 coding DNA: TGTGCCAGCAGTGTGACAGGGTCGGAGACCCAGTACTTC. Its protein is CASSVTGSETQYF.

The chain employs TRBV2 and TRBJ2-4; TRBD2 is a possible D gene (6 bases). The CDR3 covers 14 residues. Trimming left V 6 bases short and J 1 base short, with 10 bases between. Germline lookup yields CDR1 SNHLY and CDR2 FYNNEI. The chain's CDR3 is CASSGGGAKNIQYF. As DNA, the CDR3 is TGTGCCAGCAGCGGGGGTGGGGCCAAAAACATTCAGTACTTC.

The rearrangement joins TRBV6-5 to TRBJ1-5; D not resolved. The CDR3 is 13 amino acids. Germline values: CDR1 MNHEY, CDR2 SVGAGI. V lost 7 bases and J lost 7, with 14 bases in between. CDR3: CASTYGVGQPQHF. As DNA, the CDR3 is TGTGCCAGCACCTACGGGGTCGGGCAGCCCCAGCATTTT.

This clone was seen only a few times. This chain links TRBV6-5 with TRBJ1-1, with unresolved D. Trimming stripped 6 bases from V and 1 base from J, with 9 bases between. This CDR3 has 13 residues. CDR1 MNHEY and CDR2 SVGAGI come from the germline V gene. The CDR3 loop is CASSLAGNTEAFF. CDR3 bases: TGTGCCAGCAGCCTAGCCGGGAACACTGAAGCTTTCTTT.

DNA of the CDR3: TGTGCCAGCAGCGCCTTTAGCGGGCGGGAGACCCAGTACTTC. It encodes CASSAFSGRETQYF. The rearrangement uses TRBV5-4 and TRBJ2-5; TRBD2 matches 7 bases. V gave up 4 bases and J gave up 5 bases; unmatched junction bases: 8. Germline values: CDR1 SGHNT, CDR2 YYREEE (reference sequence). The CDR3 totals 14 residues.

The rearrangement joins TRBV4-1 to TRBJ1-2, with a possible D match to TRBD1 (5 bases). Germline CDR1 reads MGHRA; CDR2 reads YSYEKL. This CDR3 is 15 amino acids long. V lost 1 base and J lost 7, with 16 bases in between. CDR3 loop: CASSQGAGRRGGYTF. CDR3 nucleotides: TGCGCCAGCAGCCAAGGGGCAGGGAGGAGGGGTGGCTACACCTTC.

CDR3 sequence (DNA): TGTGCCAGCTCACTAAGGGACAGTTATAATGAAAAACTGTTTTTT. It yields the protein CASSLRDSYNEKLFF. The rearrangement uses TRBV18 and TRBJ1-4; TRBD1 aligns across 7 bases. The CDR3 has 15 amino acids. Germline CDR1 reads KGHSH; CDR2 reads LQKENI. The V segment lost 4 bases and the J segment 4 bases; nucleotides outside the gene matches: 6. The variable domain in full, with the rest retrieved from reference TRBV18 and TRBJ1-4, is NAGVMQNPRHLVRRRGQEARLRCSPMKGHSHVYWYRQLPEEGLKFMVYLQKENIIDESGMPKERFSAEFPKEGPSILRIQQVVRGDSAAYFCASSLRDSYNEKLFFGSGTQLSVL.

The rearrangement uses TRBV6-5 and TRBJ2-1, with TRBD2 matching 9 bases. Unmatched junction bases numbered 0, after V lost 1 base and J lost 2 bases. CDR3 length equals 15 residues. The germline CDR1 and CDR2 sequences are MNHEY and SVGAGI. The CDR3 region has the DNA TGTGCCAGCAGTTACTTAGCGGGAGCCTACAATGAGCAGTTCTTC. Its translation: CASSYLAGAYNEQFF.

The chain uses TRBV27 and TRBJ2-3; 9 nucleotides match TRBD1. The ends lost 5 bases at V and 5 bases at J; junction bases unmatched: 2. Germline-derived CDR1 and CDR2 are MNHEY and SMNVEV (reference sequence). This CDR3 has 13 residues. The CDR3 DNA sequence: TGTGCCAGCAGTAGACAGGGGGGAGATACGCAGTATTTT. Protein: CASSRQGGDTQYF.

This rearrangement joins TRBV29-1 to TRBJ2-1, with D tentatively TRBD2 (6 bases). Trimming took 4 bases from V and 7 from J, leaving 17 bases between them. The CDR3 consists of 14 residues. The germline CDR1 and CDR2 sequences are SQVTM and ANQGSEA. CDR3 nucleotide sequence: TGCAGCGTTGGCGAGGGAAGTGGGGGGAATGAGCAGTTCTTC. Translated: CSVGEGSGGNEQFF.

V usage is TRBV7-9 and J usage is TRBJ1-2; 7 nucleotides align to TRBD1. Germline CDR1 is SEHNR and CDR2 is FQNEAQ (reference sequence). The length of the CDR3 is 10 residues. V shed 5 bases, J shed 13 bases, and the junction held 4 bases outside the gene matches. CDR3 in amino acids: CASSPGGSTF. The CDR3 DNA follows: TGTGCCAGCAGCCCAGGGGGAAGCACCTTC.

This chain uses TRBV5-4 with TRBJ2-7; 12 bases are shared with TRBD2. This CDR3 region has 15 residues. The V and J ends lost 1 base and 7 bases, in that order; junction bases with no gene match: 6. Germline CDR1 is SGHNT and CDR2 is YYREEE (reference sequence). The CDR3: CASSLTSGRPGEQYF. Here the CDR3 DNA reads TGTGCCAGCAGCTTGACTAGCGGGAGGCCGGGGGAGCAGTACTTC.

The chain is built from TRBV4-3 and TRBJ1-4; D unclear. Germline-derived CDR1 and CDR2 are LGHNA and YSLEER. This CDR3 spans 14 amino acids. V dropped 1 base and J dropped 12 bases, with 15 bases sitting between them. Here the CDR3 DNA reads TGCGCCAGCAGCCAAGTCGGAGGCGCTCAGGAACTGTTTTTT. This codes for CASSQVGGAQELFF.

The chain recombines TRBV5-6 with TRBJ2-5, with a weak D call TRBD1 (6 bases). The CDR3 runs to 16 residues. V shed 2 bases and J shed 2 bases, with 16 bases lying between them. Germline CDR1 is SGHDT and CDR2 is YYEEEE. The CDR3 DNA is TGTGCCAGCAGCTTATTTCTGGGGGCGGTACAAGAGACCCAGTACTTC. Translated: CASSLFLGAVQETQYF.

J is TRBJ2-5 and V is TRBV29-1; 9 positions agree with TRBD1. Trimming removed 8 bases from V and 2 bases from J; junction bases left unmatched: 3. Looked up from germline, CDR1 is SQVTM and CDR2 is ANQGSEA. The CDR3 has 12 amino acids. CDR3: CSHGQGQETQYF. CDR3 in DNA: TGCAGCCACGGACAGGGGCAAGAGACCCAGTACTTC.

The CDR3 DNA reads TGTGCCACCACTCCCGAGGGACAGCACACCGGGGAGCTGTTTTTT. This codes for CATTPEGQHTGELFF. The rearrangement joins TRBV15 to TRBJ2-2; 7 bases match TRBD1. The germline gives CDR1 LNHNV, CDR2 YYDKDF (reference sequence). The trim removed 7 bases at V and 3 bases at J, leaving 8 bases unmatched. The CDR3 totals 15 residues.